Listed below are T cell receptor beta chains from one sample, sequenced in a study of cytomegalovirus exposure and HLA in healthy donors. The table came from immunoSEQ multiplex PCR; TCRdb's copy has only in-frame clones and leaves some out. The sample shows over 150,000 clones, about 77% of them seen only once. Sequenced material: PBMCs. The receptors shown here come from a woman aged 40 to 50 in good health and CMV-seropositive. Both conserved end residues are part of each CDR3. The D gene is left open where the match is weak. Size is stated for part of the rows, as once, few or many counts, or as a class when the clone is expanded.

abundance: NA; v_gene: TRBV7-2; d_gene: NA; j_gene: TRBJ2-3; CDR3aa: CASSAAMVTDTQYF; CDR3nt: TGTGCCAGCAGTGCGGCGATGGTCACAGATACGCAGTATTTT
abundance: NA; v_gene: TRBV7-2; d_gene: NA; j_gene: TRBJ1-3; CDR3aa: CASSQTESSGNTIYF; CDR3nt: TGTGCCAGCAGCCAGACAGAGAGCTCTGGAAACACCATATATTTT
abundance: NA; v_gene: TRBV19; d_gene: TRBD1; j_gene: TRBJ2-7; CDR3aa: CASSQGVGYEQYF; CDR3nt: TGTGCCAGTTCACAGGGGGTCGGGTACGAGCAGTACTTC
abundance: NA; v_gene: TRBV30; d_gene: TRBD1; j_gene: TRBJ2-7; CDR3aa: CAWSMGQGAYEQYF; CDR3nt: TGTGCCTGGAGTATGGGACAGGGGGCCTACGAGCAGTACTTC
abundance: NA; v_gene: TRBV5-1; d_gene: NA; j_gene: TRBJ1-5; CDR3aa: CASSLAGDNQPQHF; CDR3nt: TGCGCCAGCAGCTTAGCCGGGGACAATCAGCCCCAGCATTTT
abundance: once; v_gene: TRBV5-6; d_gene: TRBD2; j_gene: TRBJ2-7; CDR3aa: CASSLGLAGGLYEQYF; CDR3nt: TGTGCCAGCAGCTTGGGACTAGCGGGGGGCCTCTACGAGCAGTACTTC
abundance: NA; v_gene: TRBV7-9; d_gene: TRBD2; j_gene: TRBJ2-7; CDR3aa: CASTLSSGSYEQYF; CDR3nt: TGTGCCAGCACCCTTTCTAGCGGATCCTACGAGCAGTACTTC
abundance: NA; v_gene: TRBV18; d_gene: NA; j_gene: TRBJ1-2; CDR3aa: CASSFEGPDGYTF; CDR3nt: TGTGCCAGCTCATTTGAGGGCCCAGATGGCTACACCTTC
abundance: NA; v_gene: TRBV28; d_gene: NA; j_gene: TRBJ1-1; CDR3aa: CASSLNPGGGDTEAFF; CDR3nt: TGTGCCAGCAGTTTAAACCCGGGAGGAGGGGACACTGAAGCTTTCTTT
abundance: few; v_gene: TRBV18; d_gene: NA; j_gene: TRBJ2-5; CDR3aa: CASSPRAGETQYF; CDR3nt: TGTGCCAGCTCACCCCGGGCGGGGGAGACCCAGTACTTC
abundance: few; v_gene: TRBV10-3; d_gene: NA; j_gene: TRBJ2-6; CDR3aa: CAIGAGAGSSGANVLTF; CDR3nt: TGTGCCATCGGAGCTGGAGCGGGCAGCTCTGGGGCCAACGTCCTGACTTTC
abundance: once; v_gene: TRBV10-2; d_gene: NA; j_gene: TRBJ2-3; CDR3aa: CASGYGTPETQYF; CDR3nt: TGCGCCAGCGGCTACGGGACTCCGGAGACGCAGTATTTT
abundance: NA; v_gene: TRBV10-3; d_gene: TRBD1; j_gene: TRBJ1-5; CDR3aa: CAISELRGPDQPQHF; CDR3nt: TGTGCCATCAGTGAGTTAAGGGGGCCGGATCAGCCCCAGCATTTT
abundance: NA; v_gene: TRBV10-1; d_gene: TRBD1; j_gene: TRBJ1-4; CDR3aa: CASRLPGQGASCPNEKLFF; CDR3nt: TGCGCCAGCAGGCTCCCGGGACAGGGGGCGTCTTGCCCAAATGAAAAACTGTTTTTT
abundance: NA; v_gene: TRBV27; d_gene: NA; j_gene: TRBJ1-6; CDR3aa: CASSLGSRSYNSPLHF; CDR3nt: TGTGCCAGCAGTTTGGGCAGTCGATCCTATAATTCACCCCTCCACTTT
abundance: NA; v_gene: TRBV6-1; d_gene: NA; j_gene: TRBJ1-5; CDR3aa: CASRGIQGSRQPQHF; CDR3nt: TGTGCCAGCAGGGGGATACAGGGTTCTCGTCAGCCCCAGCATTTT
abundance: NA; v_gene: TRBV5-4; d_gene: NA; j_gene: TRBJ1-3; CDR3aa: CASSLDPGSFGNTIYF; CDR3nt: TGTGCCAGCAGCTTGGACCCGGGAAGCTTTGGAAACACCATATATTTT
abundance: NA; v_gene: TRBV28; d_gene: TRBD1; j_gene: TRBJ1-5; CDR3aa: CASSGQGIVGQPQHF; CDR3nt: TGTGCCAGCAGCGGACAGGGGATAGTTGGGCAGCCCCAGCATTTT
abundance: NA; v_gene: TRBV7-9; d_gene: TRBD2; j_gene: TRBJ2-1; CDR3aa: CASSLGAGLGEQFF; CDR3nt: TGTGCCAGCAGCTTAGGAGCGGGGTTAGGGGAGCAGTTCTTC
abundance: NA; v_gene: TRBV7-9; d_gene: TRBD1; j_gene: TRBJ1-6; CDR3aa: CASRRTGQGALDPLHF; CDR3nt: TGTGCCAGCAGGCGGACGGGACAGGGGGCCTTAGACCCCCTCCACTTT
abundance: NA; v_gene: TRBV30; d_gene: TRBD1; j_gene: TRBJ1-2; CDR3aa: CAWRGTGSYTF; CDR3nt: TGTGCCTGGAGGGGGACAGGCTCGTACACCTTC
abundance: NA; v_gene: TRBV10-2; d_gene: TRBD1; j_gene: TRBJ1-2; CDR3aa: CASRETGYYGYTF; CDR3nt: TGCGCCAGCAGGGAGACAGGGTACTATGGCTACACCTTC
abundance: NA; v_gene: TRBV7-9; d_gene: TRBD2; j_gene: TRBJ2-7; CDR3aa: CASSLWRREAGEQYF; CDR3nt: TGTGCCAGCAGCTTATGGCGGCGGGAGGCCGGCGAGCAGTACTTC
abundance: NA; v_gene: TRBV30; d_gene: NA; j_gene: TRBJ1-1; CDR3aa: CAWRMGGTEAFF; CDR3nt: TGTGCCTGGAGGATGGGAGGGACTGAAGCTTTCTTT
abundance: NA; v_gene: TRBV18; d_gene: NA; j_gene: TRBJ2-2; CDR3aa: CASSPKREEVRTGELFF; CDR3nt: TGTGCCAGCTCACCCAAGAGGGAGGAAGTAAGAACCGGGGAGCTGTTTTTT
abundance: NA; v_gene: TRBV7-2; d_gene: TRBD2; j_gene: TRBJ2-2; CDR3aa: CASSLDRPSGRRTTGELFF; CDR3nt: TGTGCCAGCAGCTTAGACCGGCCTAGCGGGAGGAGGACCACCGGGGAGCTGTTTTTT
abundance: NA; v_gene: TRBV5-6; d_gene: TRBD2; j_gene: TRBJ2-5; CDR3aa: CASSLMGLAGFQETQYF; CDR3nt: TGTGCCAGCAGCTTGATGGGACTAGCGGGTTTCCAAGAGACCCAGTACTTC
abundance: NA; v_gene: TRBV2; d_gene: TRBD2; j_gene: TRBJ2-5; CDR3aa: CASSGSSGGASETQYF; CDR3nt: TGTGCCAGCAGTGGGTCTAGCGGGGGGGCATCAGAGACCCAGTACTTC
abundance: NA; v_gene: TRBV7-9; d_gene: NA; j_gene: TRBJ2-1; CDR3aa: CASIARRNSNEQFF; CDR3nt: TGTGCCAGCATCGCCCGGCGGAATTCCAATGAGCAGTTCTTC
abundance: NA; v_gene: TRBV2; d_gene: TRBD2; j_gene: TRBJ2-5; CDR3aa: CASISSGALRRAGETQYF; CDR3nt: TGTGCCAGCATTTCTAGCGGGGCGCTTAGGCGAGCCGGGGAGACCCAGTACTTC
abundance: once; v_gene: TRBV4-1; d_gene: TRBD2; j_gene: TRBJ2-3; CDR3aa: CASSQDGLAGGQSTDTQYF; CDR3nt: TGCGCCAGCAGCCAAGATGGACTAGCGGGAGGGCAAAGCACAGATACGCAGTATTTT
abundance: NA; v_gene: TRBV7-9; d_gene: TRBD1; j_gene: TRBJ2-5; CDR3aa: CASSLARGQETQYF; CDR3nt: TGTGCCAGCAGCTTAGCCAGGGGGCAAGAGACCCAGTACTTC
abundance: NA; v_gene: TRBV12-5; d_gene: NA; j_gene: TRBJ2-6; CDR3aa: CASGLVLGRNSGANVLTF; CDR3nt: TGTGCTAGTGGTTTGGTACTGGGCAGGAACTCTGGGGCCAACGTCCTGACTTTC
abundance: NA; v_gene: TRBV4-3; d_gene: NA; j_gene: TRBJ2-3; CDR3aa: CASSQNPLDTQYF; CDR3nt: TGCGCCAGCAGCCAAAATCCATTGGATACGCAGTATTTT
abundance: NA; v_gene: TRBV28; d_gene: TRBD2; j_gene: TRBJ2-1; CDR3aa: CASSGGGRSDEQFF; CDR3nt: TGTGCCAGCAGTGGCGGGGGGAGGTCGGATGAGCAGTTCTTC
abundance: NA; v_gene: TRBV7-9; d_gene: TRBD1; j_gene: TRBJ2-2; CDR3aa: CASSLSVGQGAGGELFF; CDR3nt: TGTGCCAGCAGCCTAAGCGTGGGACAGGGGGCTGGCGGGGAGCTGTTTTTT
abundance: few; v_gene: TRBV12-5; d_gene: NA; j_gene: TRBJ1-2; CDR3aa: CASGLNPSYGYTF; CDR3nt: TGTGCTAGTGGTTTAAACCCCAGCTATGGCTACACCTTC
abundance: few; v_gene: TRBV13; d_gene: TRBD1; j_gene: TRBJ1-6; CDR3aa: CASSLGQADFYNSPLHF; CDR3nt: TGTGCCAGCAGCCTTGGACAGGCCGATTTCTATAATTCACCCCTCCACTTT
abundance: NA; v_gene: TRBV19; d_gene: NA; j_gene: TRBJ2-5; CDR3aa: CASSSSPTAQETQYF; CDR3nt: TGTGCCAGTAGTTCATCCCCGACAGCACAAGAGACCCAGTACTTC
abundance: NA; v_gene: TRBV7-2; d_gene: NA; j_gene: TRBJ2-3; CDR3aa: CASSLGTSTDTQYF; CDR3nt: TGTGCCAGCAGCTTAGGGACTAGCACAGATACGCAGTATTTT
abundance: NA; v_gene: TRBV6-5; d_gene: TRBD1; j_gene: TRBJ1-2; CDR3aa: CASSTPTGTGRGYTF; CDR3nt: TGTGCCAGCAGTACCCCGACAGGGACGGGTCGTGGCTACACCTTC
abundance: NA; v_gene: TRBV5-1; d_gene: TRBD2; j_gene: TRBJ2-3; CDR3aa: CASGTSGNTDTQYF; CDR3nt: TGCGCCAGCGGGACTAGCGGGAATACAGATACGCAGTATTTT
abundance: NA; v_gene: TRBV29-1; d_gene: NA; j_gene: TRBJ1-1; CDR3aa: CSGQQKATEAFF; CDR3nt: TGCAGCGGGCAACAGAAGGCCACTGAAGCTTTCTTT
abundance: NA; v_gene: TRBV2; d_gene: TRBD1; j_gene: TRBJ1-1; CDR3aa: CASTRTGGTEAFF; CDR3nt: TGTGCCAGCACAAGAACAGGGGGCACTGAAGCTTTCTTT
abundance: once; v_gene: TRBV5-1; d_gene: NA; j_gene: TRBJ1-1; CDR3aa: CASSLLTGQNTEAFF; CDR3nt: TGCGCCAGCAGCTTGCTTACCGGACAGAACACTGAAGCTTTCTTT
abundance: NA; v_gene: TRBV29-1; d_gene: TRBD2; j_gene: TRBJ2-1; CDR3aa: CSVERSGRRNEQFF; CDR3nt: TGCAGCGTTGAAAGGAGCGGGAGAAGGAATGAGCAGTTCTTC
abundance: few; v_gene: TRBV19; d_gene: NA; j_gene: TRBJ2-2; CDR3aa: CASSERTNTGELFF; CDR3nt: TGTGCCAGTAGTGAGCGGACGAACACCGGGGAGCTGTTTTTT
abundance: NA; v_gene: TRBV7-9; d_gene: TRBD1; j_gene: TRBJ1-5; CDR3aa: CASSLSRDRGSNQPQHF; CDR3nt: TGTGCCAGCAGCTTATCCCGGGACAGGGGTAGTAATCAGCCCCAGCATTTT
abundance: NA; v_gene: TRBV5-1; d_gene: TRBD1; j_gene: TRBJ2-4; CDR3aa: CASSYGTGKNIQYF; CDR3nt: TGCGCCAGCAGCTACGGGACAGGGAAAAACATTCAGTACTTC
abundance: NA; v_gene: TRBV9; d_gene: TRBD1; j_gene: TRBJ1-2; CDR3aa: CASSVVGVTGDFSHYGYTF; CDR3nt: TGTGCCAGCAGCGTAGTGGGGGTGACAGGGGATTTTAGTCACTATGGCTACACCTTC
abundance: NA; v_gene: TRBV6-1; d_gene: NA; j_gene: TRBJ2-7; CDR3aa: CASSEAPTSAYEQYF; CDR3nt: TGTGCCAGCAGTGAAGCCCCAACTAGTGCCTACGAGCAGTACTTC
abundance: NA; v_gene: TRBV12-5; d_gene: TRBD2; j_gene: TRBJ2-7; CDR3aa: CASGRLASTHEQYF; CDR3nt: TGTGCTAGTGGTCGACTAGCGAGTACCCACGAGCAGTACTTC
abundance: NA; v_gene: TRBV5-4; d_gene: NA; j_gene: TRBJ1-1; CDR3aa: CASSLGGADTEAFF; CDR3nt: TGTGCCAGCAGCTTGGGGGGAGCGGACACTGAAGCTTTCTTT
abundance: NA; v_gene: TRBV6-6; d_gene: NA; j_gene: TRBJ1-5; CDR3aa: CASRHVNNQPQHF; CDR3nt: TGTGCCAGCAGACACGTAAACAATCAGCCCCAGCATTTT
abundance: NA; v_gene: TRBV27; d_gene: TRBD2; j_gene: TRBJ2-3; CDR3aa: CASSFRAGVADTQYF; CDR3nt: TGTGCCAGCAGTTTTCGTGCGGGGGTGGCAGATACGCAGTATTTT
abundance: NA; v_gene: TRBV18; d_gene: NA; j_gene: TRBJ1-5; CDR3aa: CASSPPSQGSNQPQHF; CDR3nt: TGTGCCAGCTCACCACCGTCCCAGGGTAGCAATCAGCCCCAGCATTTT
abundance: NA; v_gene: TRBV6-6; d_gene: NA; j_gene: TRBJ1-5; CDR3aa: CASSPLQNQPQHF; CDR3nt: TGTGCCAGCAGTCCCCTTCAGAATCAGCCCCAGCATTTT
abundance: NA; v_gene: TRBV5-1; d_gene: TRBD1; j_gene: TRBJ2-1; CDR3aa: CASSETGDSYNEQFF; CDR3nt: TGCGCCAGCAGCGAGACAGGGGACTCCTACAATGAGCAGTTCTTC
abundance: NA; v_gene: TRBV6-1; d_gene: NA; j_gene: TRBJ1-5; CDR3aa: CASRTVNQPQHF; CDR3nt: TGTGCCAGCAGGACAGTCAATCAGCCCCAGCATTTT